This T cell receptor beta chain was sequenced in a study of tumor-infiltrating lymphocytes in primary liver carcinoma (dated by TCRdb to about 2017). The study in broad terms: The five patients, three men and two women aged 30 to 69 years, had hepatocellular carcinoma (four) or combined HCC and intrahepatic cholangiocarcinoma (one). The study combined TCRbeta repertoire sequencing, expression microarrays and whole-exome sequencing across five regions of each liver tumor, with adjacent normal tissue and blood. Each sample produced about 3.5 to 7.13 million productive TCRbeta reads, and read depth showed no significant difference between tissue types. Agilent mRNA microarray profiling was performed on the approximately 26 tumor region samples to relate TCRbeta repertoire diversity to the local molecular phenotype. The tumors of the five patients were staged as T1-T3 N0M0, with maximum diameters ranging from 4.2 to 10 cm. TCRbeta repertoire sequencing covered roughly 35 specimens from 5 patients: some 25 tumor regions, 5 adjacent noncancerous liver tissues and 5 peripheral blood samples. High reproducibility was observed for the technical replicate repertoires, with mean shared-clone rates approximately 0.9 and correlation coefficients above 0.95. Study-wide conclusions, independent of this receptor: Repertoire overlap was higher between tumor regions (mean about 35%) than tumor-adjacent (approximately 17%) or tumor-blood (14%) pairs, consistent with antigen-driven expansion. Bulk unsorted samples precluded comparing CD4+ and CD8+ T cell repertoires. With just four to six patients in the study, the authors point out that the findings should be validated in a larger study. Only about 8-25% of top clones were present in all five regions of a tumor, suggesting spatial heterogeneity of tumor-infiltrating T cells. Compared with blood, tumors had a significantly larger share of the repertoire taken up by the top 250 clones (p = 0.039). Because only the TCR beta chain was sequenced and unpaired alpha chains were not captured, true repertoire diversity is likely underestimated.

The CDR3 covers 16 residues, taking in both the cysteine and the phenylalanine. Here the CDR3 DNA is all that survives: 48 bases in frame from base 1. CDR1 and CDR2, per the germline V gene, are LGHNA and YSLEER. Using a constant-region primer and ProtoScript II reverse transcriptase, TCRbeta-specific cDNA was reverse-transcribed from approximately 0.55 ug total RNA. Three nested multiplex PCR rounds, following a slightly modified ARM-PCR procedure, were used to build the TCRbeta libraries. Each of the first two PCR rounds ran for 9 to 11 cycles using multiplex TRBV1-TRBV30 forward primers together with a Cbeta reverse primer. A final 25-cycle PCR with Deep VentR polymerase added sample barcodes and Illumina adapters. Amplicons of 200-500 bp were gel-purified with a QIAquick gel extraction kit before sequencing. The TCRbeta amplicons were sequenced with 250-bp paired-end reads on an Illumina HiSeq 2500. As for the original processing: To recover full CDR3 sequences, reads were quality-trimmed using Trimmomatic v0.33 and paired reads were then merged using FLASH v1.2.11. V, D and J germline segments were assigned to the rearranged TCRbeta sequences using MiGEC v1.2.1b. VDJtools v1.0.0 computed clonotype statistics and Shannon-Wiener diversity indices. Except for diversity analysis, only each sample's 250 most abundant clonotypes were used in subsequent analyses to reduce sampling bias. The public reads were run again by TCRdb, first through fastp at Q25 and then through MiXCR, and only productive beta chains were kept. Rows with one shared CDR3 protein collapse into an entry with the most common genes and DNA. What appears here as the V and J calls and clone size reflects TCRdb's work, not the paper's. In this sample the table shows about 210,000 distinct CDR3 sequences, over 80% of which occur a single time. 15% to 20% of the sample comes from the top ten.

Total RNA and DNA were co-extracted without cell sorting from 20-30 mg of bulk tissue using the AllPrep DNA/RNA mini kit. Between late 2015 and early 2016, a handful of patients in China with histopathologically diagnosed primary liver carcinoma had their tumors surgically resected. At the time of sampling, the patients were treatment-naive and had chronic HBV infection. Each tumor was sampled at five spatially separated regions: the superior, inferior, left-lateral and right-lateral poles and the tumor centre. According to histology, viable tumor cells made up more than 85% of every tumor sample. Each fresh piece of tumor and adjacent tissue was cut in two, with one half stored in RNAlater at -80 degrees C and the other half sent for histology. Details on this clonotype: Its antigen is currently not known. Its ends do not fully match the called genes, so a read error is possible.

The receptor chain draws on TRBV4-3 and TRBJ1-6; the D gene lacks a confident call. Input material: tumor tissue from primary liver carcinoma. The receptor was derived from a man in his forties or fifties with primary liver carcinoma and hepatitis B virus infection. The CDR3: CASSHAQTVDYSPLHF. The nucleotide sequence reads TGTGCCAGCAGCCACGCACAAACCGTCGATTATTCACCCCTCCACTTT.